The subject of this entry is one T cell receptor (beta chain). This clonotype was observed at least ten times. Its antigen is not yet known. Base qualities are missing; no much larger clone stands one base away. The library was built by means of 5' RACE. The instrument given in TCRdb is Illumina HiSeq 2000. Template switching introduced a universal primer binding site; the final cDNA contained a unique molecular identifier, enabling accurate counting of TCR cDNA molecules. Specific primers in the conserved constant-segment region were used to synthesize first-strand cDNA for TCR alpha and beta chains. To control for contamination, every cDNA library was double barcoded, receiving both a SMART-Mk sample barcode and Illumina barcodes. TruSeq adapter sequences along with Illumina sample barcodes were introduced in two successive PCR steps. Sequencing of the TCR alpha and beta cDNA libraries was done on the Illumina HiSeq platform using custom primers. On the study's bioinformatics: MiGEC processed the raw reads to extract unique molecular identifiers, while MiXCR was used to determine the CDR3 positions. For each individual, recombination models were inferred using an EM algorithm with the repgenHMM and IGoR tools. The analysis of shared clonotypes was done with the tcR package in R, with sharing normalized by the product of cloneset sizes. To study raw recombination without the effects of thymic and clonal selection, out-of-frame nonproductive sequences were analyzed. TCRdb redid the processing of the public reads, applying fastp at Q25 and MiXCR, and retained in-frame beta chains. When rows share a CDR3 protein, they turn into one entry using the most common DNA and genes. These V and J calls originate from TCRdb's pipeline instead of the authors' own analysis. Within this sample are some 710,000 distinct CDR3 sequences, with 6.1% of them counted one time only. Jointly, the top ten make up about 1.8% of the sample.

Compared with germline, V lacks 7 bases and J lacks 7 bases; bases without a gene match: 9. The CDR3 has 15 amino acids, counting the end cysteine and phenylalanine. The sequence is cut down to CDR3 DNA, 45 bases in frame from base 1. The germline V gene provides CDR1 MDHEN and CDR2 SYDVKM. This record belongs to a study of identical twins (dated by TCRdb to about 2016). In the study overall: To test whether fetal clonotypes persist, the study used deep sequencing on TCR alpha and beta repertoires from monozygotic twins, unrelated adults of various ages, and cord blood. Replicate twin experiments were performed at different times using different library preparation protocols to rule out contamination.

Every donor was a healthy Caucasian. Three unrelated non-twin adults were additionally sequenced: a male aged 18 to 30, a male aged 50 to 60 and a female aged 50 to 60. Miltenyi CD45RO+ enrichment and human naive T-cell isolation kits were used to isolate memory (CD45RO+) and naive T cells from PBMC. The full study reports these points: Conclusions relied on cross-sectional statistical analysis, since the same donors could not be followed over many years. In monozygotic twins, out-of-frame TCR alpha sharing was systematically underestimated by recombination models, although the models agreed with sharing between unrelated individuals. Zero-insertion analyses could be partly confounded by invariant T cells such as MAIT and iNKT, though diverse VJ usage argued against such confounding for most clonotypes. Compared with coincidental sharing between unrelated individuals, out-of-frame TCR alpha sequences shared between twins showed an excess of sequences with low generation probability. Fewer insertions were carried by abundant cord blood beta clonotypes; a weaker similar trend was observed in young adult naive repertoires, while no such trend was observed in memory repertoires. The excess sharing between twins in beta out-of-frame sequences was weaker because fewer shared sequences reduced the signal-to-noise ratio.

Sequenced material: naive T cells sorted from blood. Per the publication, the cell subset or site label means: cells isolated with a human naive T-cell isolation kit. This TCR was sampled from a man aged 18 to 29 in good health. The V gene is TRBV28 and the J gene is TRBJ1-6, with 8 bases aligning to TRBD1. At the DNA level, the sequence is TGTGCCAGCACCGGACAGGGTTTGTTCAATTCACCCCTCCACTTT. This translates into CASTGQGLFNSPLHF.